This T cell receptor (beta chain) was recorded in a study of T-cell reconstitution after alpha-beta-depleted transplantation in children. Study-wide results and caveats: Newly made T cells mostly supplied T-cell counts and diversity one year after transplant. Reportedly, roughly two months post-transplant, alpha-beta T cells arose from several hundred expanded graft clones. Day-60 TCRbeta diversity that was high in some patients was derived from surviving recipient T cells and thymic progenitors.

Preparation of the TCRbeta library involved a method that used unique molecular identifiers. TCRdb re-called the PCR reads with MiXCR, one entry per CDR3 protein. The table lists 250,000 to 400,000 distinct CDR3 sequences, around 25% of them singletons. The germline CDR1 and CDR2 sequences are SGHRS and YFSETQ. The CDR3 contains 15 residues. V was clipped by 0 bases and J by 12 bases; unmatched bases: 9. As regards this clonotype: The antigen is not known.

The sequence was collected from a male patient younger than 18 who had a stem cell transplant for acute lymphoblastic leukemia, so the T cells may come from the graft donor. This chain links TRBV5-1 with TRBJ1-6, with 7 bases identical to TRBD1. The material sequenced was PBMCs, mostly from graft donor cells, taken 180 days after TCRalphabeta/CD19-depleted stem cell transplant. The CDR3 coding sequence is TGCGCCAGCAGCTTGGGGGCCACAGGGGTTCAACCCCTCCACTTT. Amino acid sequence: CASSLGATGVQPLHF.